A selection of T cell receptor beta chains follows, all from one sample in a study of T cell responses to AZD1222 COVID-19 vaccine. The data were produced by immunoSEQ multiplex PCR, yet TCRdb's version contains in-frame clones alone and is incomplete. The sample shows 100,000 to 150,000 clones, roughly 88% of them seen only once. Sequenced here: peripheral blood, sampled on day 0 of MenACWY control vaccination. The receptor set was obtained from an adult in good health. Each CDR3 is given with its conserved first and last residue.

J gene	V gene	CDR3 protein
TRBJ1-5	TRBV6-5	CASSSAGIGNQPQHF
TRBJ2-7	TRBV15	CATSRGPGGFYPYEQYF
TRBJ2-3	TRBV6-4	CASSPGNTDTQYF
TRBJ2-5	TRBV7-8	CASSWGLAGVGQETQYF
TRBJ1-1	TRBV11-2	CASSLADSNTEAFF
TRBJ2-5	TRBV27	CASSLYRGQETQYF
TRBJ1-2	TRBV28	CASRSPRSSGYGYTF
TRBJ2-7	TRBV5-1	CASSLAVSYEQYF
TRBJ2-7	TRBV7-9	CASSLREGFLSYEQYF
TRBJ1-5	TRBV6-5	CASSYSIGWGGPQHF
TRBJ2-1	TRBV2	CASILIDPNEQFF
TRBJ2-1	TRBV24-1	CATSDGGFLGEQFF
TRBJ2-1	TRBV6-5	CASGQTAYNEQFF
TRBJ2-3	TRBV18	CASSPSGGRGTDTQYF
TRBJ1-2	TRBV14	CASSTRRTGPGGYTF
TRBJ2-7	TRBV5-6	CASSPTAGSPYEQYF
TRBJ1-2	TRBV6-5	CASRDLRANYGYTF
TRBJ2-7	TRBV9	CAPISPQGILGHEQYF
TRBJ2-7	TRBV2	CASSATSWYEQYF
TRBJ1-1	TRBV28	CASSAGSLMNTEAFF
TRBJ1-1	TRBV28	CASSEGWRTEAFF
TRBJ2-1	TRBV6-5	CARLGTYNEQFF
TRBJ2-4	TRBV28	CASKQTEGFNIQYF
TRBJ1-1	TRBV27	CASSLIGGENTEAFF
TRBJ2-1	TRBV5-4	CASSLDKFEQFF
TRBJ2-7	TRBV24-1	CATNPTYEQYF
TRBJ2-5	TRBV24-1	CATSEPRAVETQYF
TRBJ1-1	TRBV6-5	CASRSGNTEAFF
TRBJ2-7	TRBV28	CASRREVYEQYF
TRBJ1-1	TRBV7-9	CASSSHSRNTEAFF
TRBJ2-5	TRBV28	CASSFSRTGGVETQYF
TRBJ2-3	TRBV30	CAWGLHRALGGGNTDTQYF
TRBJ2-2	TRBV5-1	CASSGGVVWTGELFF
TRBJ2-2	TRBV20-1	CSARRPGELFF
TRBJ1-2	TRBV10-3	CAISGRASYGYTF